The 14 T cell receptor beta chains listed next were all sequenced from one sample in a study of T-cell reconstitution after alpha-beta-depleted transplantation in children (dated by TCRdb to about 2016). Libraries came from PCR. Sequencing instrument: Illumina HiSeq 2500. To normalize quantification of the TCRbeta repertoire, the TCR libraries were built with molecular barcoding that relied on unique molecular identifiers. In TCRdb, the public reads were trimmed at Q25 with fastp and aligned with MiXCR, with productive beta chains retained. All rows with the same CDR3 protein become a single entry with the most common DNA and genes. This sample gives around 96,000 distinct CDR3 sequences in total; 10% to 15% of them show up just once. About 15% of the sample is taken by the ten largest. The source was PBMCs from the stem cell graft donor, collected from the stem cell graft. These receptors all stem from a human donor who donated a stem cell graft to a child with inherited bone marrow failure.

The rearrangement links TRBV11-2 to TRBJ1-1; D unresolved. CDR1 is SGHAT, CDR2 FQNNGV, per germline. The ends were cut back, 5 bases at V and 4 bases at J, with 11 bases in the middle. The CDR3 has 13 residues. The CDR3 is CASSLQRGTEAFF. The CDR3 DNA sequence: TGTGCCAGCAGCCTCCAGCGGGGCACTGAAGCTTTCTTT. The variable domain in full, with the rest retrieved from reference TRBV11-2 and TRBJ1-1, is EAGVAQSPRYKIIEKRQSVAFWCNPISGHATLYWYQQILGQGPKLLIQFQNNGVVDDSQLPKDRFSAERLKGVDSTLKIQPAKLEDSAVYLCASSLQRGTEAFFGQGTRLTVV.

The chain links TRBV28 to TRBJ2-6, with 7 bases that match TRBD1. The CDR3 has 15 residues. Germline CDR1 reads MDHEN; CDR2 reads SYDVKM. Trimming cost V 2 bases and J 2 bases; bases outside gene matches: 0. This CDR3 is CASSLQGAGANVLTF. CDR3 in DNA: TGTGCCAGCAGTTTACAGGGGGCTGGGGCCAACGTCCTGACTTTC.

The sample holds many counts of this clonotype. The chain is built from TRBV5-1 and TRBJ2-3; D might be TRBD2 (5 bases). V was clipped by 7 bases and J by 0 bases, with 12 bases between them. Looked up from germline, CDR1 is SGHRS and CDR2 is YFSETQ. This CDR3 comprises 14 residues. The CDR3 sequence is CASLERYSTDTQYF. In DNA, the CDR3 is TGCGCCAGCTTGGAGCGGTATAGCACAGATACGCAGTATTTT.

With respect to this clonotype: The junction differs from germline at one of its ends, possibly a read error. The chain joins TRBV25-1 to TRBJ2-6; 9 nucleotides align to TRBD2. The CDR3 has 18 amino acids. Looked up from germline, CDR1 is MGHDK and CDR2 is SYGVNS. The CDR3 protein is CASSEPRGGASGDNVLTF. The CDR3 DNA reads TGTGCCAGCAGTGAACCGCGGGGGGGGGCGTCTGGGGACAACGTCCTGACTTTC.

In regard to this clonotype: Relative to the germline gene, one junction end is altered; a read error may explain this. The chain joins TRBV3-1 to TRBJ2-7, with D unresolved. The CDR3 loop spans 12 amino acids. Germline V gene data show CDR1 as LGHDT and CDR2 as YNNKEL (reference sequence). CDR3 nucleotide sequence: TGTGCCAGTAGCCGGGCCAGAGGTGAGCAGTACTTC. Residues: CASSRARGEQYF.

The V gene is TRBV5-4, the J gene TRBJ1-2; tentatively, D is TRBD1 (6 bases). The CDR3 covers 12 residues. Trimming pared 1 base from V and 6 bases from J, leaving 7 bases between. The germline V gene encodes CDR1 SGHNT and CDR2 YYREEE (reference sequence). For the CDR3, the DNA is TGTGCCAGCAGCTTGACAGGGAATGGCTACACCTTC. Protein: CASSLTGNGYTF.

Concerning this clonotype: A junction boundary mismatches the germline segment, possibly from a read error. The CDR3 DNA reads as TGTGCCAGCAGCTTGGGGGGGTCAGCTCGGGCCGGTGAGCTGTTTTTT. Protein: CASSLGGSARAGELFF. The genes are TRBV5-4 and TRBJ2-2; either TRBD1 or TRBD2 may fit D (5 bases each). This CDR3 has 16 amino acids. CDR1 and CDR2 from the germline V gene are SGHNT and YYREEE (reference sequence).

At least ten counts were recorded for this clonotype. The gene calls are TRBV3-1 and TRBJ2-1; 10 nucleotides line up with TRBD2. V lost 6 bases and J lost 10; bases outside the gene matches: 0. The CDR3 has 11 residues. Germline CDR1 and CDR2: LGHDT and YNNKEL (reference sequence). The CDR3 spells CASRLAGEQFF. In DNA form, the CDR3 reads TGTGCCAGCAGACTAGCGGGGGAGCAGTTCTTC.

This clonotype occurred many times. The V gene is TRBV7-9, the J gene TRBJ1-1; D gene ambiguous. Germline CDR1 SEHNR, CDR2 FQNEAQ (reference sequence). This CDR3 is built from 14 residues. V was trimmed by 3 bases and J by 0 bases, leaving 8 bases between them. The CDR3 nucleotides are TGTGCCAGCAGCTTTTCACAGCTGAACACTGAAGCTTTCTTT. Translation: CASSFSQLNTEAFF. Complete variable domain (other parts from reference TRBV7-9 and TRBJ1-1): DTGVSQNPRHKITKRGQNVTFRCDPISEHNRLYWYRQTLGQGPEFLTYFQNEAQLEKSRLLSDRFSAERPKGSFSTLEIQRTEQGDSAMYLCASSFSQLNTEAFFGQGTRLTVV.

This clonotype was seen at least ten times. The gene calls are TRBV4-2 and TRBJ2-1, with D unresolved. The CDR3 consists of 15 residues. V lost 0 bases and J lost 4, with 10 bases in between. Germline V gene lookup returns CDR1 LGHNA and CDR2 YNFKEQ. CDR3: CASSQETVLYNEQFF. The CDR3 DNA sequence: TGTGCCAGCAGCCAAGAAACCGTACTTTACAATGAGCAGTTCTTC.

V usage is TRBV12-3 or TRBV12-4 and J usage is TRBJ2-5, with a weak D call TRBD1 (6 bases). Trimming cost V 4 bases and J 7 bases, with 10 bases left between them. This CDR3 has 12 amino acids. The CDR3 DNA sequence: TGTGCCAGCAGTTCATCCAGGGGGACCCAGTACTTC. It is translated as CASSSSRGTQYF.

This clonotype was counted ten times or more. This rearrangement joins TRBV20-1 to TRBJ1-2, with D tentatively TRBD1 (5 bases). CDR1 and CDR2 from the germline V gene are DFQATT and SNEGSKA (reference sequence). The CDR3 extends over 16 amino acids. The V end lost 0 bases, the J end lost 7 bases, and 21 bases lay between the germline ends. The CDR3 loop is CSARDLPWRQGGGYTF. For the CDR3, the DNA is TGCAGTGCTAGAGATCTTCCATGGCGCCAGGGAGGTGGCTACACCTTC.

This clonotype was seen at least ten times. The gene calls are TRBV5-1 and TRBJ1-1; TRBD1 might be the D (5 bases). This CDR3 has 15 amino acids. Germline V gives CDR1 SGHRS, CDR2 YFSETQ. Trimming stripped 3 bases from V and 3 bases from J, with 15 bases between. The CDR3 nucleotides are TGCGCCAGCAGCTACAGACAGCGGGCGGACACTGAAGCTTTCTTT. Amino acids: CASSYRQRADTEAFF.

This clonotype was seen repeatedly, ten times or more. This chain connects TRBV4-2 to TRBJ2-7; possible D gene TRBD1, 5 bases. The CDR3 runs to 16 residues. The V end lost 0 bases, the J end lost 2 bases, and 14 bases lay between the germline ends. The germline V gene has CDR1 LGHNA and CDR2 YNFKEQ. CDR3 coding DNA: TGTGCCAGCAGCCAAGAAAGTCCGGCCAGGGCCTACGAGCAGTACTTC. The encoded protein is CASSQESPARAYEQYF.